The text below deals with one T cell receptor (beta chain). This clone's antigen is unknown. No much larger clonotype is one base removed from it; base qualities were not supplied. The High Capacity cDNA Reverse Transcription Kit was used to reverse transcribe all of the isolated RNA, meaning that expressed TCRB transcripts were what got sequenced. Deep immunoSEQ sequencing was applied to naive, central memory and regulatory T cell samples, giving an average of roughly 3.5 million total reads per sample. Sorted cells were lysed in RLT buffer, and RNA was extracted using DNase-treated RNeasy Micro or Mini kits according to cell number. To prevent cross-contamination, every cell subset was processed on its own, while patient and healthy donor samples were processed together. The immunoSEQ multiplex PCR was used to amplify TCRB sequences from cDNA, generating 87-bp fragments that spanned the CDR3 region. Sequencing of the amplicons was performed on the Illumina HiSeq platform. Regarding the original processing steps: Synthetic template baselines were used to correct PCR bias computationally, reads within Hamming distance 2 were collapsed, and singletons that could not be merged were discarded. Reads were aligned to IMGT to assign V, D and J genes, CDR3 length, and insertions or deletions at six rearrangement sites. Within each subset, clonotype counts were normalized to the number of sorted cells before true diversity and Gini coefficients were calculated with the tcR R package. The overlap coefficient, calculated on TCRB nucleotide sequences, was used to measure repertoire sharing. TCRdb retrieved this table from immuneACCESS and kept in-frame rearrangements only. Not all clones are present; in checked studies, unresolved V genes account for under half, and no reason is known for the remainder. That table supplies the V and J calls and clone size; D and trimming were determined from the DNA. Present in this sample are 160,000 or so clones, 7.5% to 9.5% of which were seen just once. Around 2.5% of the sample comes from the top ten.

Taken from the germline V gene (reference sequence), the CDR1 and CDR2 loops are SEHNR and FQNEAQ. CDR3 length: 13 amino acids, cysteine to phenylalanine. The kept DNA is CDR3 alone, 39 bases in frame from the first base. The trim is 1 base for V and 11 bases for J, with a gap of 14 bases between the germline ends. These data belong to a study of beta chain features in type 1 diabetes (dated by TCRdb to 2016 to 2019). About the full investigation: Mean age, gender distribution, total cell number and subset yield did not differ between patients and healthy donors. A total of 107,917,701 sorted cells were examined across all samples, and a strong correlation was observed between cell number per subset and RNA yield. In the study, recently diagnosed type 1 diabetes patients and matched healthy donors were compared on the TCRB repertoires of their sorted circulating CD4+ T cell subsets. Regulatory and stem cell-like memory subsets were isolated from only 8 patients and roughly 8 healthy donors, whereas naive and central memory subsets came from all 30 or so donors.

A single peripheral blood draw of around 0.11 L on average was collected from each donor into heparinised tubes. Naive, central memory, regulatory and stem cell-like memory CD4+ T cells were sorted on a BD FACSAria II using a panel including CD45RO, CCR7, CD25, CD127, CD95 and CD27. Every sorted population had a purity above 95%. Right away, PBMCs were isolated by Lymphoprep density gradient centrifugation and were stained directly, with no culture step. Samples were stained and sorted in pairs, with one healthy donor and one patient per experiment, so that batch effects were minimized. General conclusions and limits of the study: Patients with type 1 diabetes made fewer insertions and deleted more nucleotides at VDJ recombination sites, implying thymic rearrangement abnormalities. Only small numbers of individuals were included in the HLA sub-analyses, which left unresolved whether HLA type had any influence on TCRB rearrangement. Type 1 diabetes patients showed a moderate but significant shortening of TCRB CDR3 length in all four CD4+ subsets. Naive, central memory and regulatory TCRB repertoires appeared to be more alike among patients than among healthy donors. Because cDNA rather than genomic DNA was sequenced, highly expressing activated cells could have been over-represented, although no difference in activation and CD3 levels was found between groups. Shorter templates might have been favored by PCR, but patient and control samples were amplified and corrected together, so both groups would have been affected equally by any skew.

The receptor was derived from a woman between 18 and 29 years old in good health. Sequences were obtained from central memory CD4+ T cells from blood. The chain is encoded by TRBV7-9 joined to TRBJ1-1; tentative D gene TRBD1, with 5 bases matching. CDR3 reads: CASSLETGRDAFF. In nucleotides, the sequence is TGTGCCAGCAGCTTAGAGACCGGGAGGGACGCTTTCTTT. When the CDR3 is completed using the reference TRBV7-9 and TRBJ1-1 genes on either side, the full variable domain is DTGVSQNPRHKITKRGQNVTFRCDPISEHNRLYWYRQTLGQGPEFLTYFQNEAQLEKSRLLSDRFSAERPKGSFSTLEIQRTEQGDSAMYLCASSLETGRDAFFGQGTRLTVV.